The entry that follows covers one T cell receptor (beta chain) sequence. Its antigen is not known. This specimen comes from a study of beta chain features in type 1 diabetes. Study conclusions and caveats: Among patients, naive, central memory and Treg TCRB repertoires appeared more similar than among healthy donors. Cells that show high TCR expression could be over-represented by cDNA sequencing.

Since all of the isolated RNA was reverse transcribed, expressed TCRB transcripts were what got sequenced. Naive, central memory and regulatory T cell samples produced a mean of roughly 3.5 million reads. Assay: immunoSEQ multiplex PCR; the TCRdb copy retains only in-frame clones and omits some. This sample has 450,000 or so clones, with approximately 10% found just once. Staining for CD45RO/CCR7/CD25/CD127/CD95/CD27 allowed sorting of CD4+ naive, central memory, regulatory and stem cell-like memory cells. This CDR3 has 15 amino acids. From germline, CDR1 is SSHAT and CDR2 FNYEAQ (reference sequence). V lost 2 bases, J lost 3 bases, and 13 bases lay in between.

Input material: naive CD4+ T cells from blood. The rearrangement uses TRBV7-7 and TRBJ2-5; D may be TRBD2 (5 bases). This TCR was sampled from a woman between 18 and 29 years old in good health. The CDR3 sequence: CASSLRRHGEETQYF. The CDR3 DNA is TGTGCCAGCAGCTTACGTCGTCACGGGGAAGAGACCCAGTACTTC.